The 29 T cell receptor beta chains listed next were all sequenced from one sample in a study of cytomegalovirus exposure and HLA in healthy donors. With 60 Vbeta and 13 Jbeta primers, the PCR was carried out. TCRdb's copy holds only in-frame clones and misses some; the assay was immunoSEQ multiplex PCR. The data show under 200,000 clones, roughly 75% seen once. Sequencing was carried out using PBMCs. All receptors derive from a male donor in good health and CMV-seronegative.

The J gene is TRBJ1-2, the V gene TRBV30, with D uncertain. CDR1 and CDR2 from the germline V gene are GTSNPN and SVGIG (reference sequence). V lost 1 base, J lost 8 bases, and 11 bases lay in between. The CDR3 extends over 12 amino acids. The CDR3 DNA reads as TGTGCCTGGAGTGGGACCTCGGGAGGCTACACCTTC. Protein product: CAWSGTSGGYTF.

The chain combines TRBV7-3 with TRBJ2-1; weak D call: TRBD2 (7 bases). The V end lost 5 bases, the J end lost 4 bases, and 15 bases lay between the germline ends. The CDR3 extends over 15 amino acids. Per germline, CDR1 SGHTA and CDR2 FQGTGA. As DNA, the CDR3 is TGTGCCAGCAGCCCCGGGGGAGGGGGGTACAATGAGCAGTTCTTC. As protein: CASSPGGGGYNEQFF. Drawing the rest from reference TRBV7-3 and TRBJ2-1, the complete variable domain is GAGVSQTPSNKVTEKGKYVELRCDPISGHTALYWYRQSLGQGPEFLIYFQGTGAADDSGLPNDRFFAVRPEGSVSTLKIQRTERGDSAVYLCASSPGGGGYNEQFFGPGTRLTVL.

CDR3 sequence: CASSLTGRTNTGELFF. The DNA for the CDR3 is TGTGCCAGCAGCTTAACAGGGAGAACGAACACCGGGGAGCTGTTTTTT. The chain links TRBV7-3 to TRBJ2-2; D may be TRBD2 (5 bases). This CDR3 comprises 16 residues. CDR1 is SGHTA, CDR2 FQGTGA, per germline. V was cut by 0 bases and J by 0 bases, with 8 bases left in between.

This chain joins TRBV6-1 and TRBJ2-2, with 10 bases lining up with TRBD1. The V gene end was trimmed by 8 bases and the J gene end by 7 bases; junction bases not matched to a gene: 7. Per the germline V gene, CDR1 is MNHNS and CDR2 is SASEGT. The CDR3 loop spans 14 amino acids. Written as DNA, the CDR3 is TGTGCCAGCCGCAAGACAGGGGGCGTCGGGGAGCTGTTTTTT. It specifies CASRKTGGVGELFF.

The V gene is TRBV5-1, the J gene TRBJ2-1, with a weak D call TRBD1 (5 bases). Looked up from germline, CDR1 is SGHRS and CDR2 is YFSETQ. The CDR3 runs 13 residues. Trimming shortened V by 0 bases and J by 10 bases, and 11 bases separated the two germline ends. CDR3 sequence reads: CASSLGRVLEQFF. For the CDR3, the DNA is TGCGCCAGCAGCTTGGGCAGGGTTCTAGAGCAGTTCTTC.

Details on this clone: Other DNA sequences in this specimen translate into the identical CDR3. In DNA, the CDR3 is TGTGCCAGCAGTTTAGGCGGAGGATATAATTCACCCCTCCACTTT. This translates into CASSLGGGYNSPLHF. V is TRBV27 and J is TRBJ1-6; D is undetermined. Germline-derived CDR1 and CDR2 are MNHEY and SMNVEV (reference sequence). Trimming shortened V by 2 bases and J by 4 bases, and 9 bases separated the two germline ends. The CDR3 runs 15 residues.

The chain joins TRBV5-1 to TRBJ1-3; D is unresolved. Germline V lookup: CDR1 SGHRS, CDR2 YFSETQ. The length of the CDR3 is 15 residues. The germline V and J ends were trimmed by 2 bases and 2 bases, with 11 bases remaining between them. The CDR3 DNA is TGCGCCAGCAGCTTAGTTGGGGAGGCTGGAAACACCATATATTTT. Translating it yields CASSLVGEAGNTIYF.

The CDR3 sequence: CASLDSGNSYEQYF. CDR3 nucleotide sequence: TGTGCCAGCTTGGACAGCGGGAACTCCTACGAGCAGTACTTC. This chain links TRBV2 with TRBJ2-7, with D possibly matching TRBD2 (7 bases). V was shortened by 8 bases and J by 0 bases, with 14 bases between the two germline ends. This CDR3 is 14 amino acids long. Germline CDR1 reads SNHLY; CDR2 reads FYNNEI.

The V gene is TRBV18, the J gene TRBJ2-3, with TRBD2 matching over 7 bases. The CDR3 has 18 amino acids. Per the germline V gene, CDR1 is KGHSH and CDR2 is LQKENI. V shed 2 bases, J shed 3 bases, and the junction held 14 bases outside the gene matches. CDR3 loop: CASSPLGRTRIITDTQYF. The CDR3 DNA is TGTGCCAGCTCACCATTGGGTCGGACTAGAATCATAACAGATACGCAGTATTTT. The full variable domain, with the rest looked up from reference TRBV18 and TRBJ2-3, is NAGVMQNPRHLVRRRGQEARLRCSPMKGHSHVYWYRQLPEEGLKFMVYLQKENIIDESGMPKERFSAEFPKEGPSILRIQQVVRGDSAAYFCASSPLGRTRIITDTQYFGPGTRLTVL.

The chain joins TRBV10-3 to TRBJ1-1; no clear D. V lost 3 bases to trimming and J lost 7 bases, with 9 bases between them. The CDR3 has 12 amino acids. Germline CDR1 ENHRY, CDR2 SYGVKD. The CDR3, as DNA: TGTGCCATCAGTGACAGGTCTAATGAAGCTTTCTTT. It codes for CAISDRSNEAFF.

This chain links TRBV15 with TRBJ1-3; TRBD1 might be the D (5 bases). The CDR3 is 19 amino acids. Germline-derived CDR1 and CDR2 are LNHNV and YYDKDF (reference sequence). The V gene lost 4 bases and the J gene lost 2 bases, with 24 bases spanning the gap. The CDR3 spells CATSTTSLAGILPGNTIYF. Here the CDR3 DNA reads TGTGCCACCAGCACCACCAGTCTCGCAGGGATCTTACCTGGAAACACCATATATTTT.

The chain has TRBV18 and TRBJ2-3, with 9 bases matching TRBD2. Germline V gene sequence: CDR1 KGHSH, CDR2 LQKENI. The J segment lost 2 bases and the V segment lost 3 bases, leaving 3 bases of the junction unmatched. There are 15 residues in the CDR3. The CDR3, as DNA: TGTGCCAGCTCACCCAAGCGGGGGGTCACAGATACGCAGTATTTT. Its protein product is CASSPKRGVTDTQYF.

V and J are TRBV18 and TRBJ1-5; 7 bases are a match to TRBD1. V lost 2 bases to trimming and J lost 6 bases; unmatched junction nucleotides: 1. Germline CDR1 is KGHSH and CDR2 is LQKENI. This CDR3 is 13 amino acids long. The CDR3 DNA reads TGTGCCAGCTCACCAGGACAGGTTCAGCCCCAGCATTTT. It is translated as CASSPGQVQPQHF.

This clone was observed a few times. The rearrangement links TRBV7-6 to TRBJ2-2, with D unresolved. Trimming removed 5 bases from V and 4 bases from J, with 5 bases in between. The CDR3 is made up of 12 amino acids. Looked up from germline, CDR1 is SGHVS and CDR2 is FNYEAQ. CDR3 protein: CASSISTGELFF. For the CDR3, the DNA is TGTGCCAGCAGCATCTCCACCGGGGAGCTGTTTTTT.

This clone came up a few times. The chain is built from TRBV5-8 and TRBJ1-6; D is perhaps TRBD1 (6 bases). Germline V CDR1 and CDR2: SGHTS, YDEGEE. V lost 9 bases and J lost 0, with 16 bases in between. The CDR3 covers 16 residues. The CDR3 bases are TGTGCCATCCCCGGGGGGGCGAGCTCCTATAATTCACCCCTCCACTTT. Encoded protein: CAIPGGASSYNSPLHF.

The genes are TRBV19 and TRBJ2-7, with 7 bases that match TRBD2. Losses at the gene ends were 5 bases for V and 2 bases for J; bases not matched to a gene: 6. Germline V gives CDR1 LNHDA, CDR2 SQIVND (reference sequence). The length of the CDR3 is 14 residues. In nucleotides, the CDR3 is TGTGCCAGTAGTTCGCGGGAGTACCCCTACGAGCAGTACTTC. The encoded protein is CASSSREYPYEQYF.

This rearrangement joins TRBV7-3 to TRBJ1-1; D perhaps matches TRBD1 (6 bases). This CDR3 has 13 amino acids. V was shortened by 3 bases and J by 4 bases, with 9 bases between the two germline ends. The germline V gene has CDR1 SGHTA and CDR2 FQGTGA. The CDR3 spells CASSLQGGTEAFF. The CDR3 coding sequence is TGTGCCAGCAGCTTGCAAGGGGGCACTGAAGCTTTCTTT.

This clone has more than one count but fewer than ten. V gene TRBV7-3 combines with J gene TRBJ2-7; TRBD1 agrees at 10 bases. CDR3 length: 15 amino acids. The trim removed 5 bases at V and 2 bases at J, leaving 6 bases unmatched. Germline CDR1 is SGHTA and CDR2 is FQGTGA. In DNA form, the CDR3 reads TGTGCCAGCAGCCCGTCCGGGACAGGGGCCTACGAGCAGTACTTC. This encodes CASSPSGTGAYEQYF.

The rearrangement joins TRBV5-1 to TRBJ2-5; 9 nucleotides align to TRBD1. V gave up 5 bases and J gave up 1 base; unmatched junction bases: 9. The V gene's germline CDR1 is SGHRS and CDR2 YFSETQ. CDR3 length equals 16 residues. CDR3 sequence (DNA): TGCGCCAGCAGAACAGGGGGCCCCACTTTCCAAGAGACCCAGTACTTC. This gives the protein CASRTGGPTFQETQYF.

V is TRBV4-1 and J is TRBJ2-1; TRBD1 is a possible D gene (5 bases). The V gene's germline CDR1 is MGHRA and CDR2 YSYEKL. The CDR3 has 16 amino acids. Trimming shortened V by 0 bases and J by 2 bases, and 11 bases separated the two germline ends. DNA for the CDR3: TGCGCCAGCAGCCAAGAAGGGGCTGGGGCCTACAATGAGCAGTTCTTC. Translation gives CASSQEGAGAYNEQFF.

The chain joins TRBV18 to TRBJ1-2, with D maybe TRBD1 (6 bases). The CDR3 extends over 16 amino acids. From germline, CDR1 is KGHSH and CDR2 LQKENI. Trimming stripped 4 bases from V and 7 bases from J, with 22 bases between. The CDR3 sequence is CASSRSTGMIESGYTF. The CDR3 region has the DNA TGTGCCAGCTCACGATCGACAGGAATGATAGAATCTGGCTACACCTTC.

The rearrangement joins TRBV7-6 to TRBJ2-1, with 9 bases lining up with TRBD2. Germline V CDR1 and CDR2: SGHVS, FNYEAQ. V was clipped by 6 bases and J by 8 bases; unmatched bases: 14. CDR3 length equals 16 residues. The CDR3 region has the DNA TGTGCCAGCAGAAAATGGGGCGGGAGGGCAAGGGATGAGCAGTTCTTC. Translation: CASRKWGGRARDEQFF.

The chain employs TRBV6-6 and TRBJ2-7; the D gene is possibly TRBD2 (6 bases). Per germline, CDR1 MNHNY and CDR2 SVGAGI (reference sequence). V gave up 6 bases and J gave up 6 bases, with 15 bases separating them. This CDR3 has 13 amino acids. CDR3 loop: CASRVWGDGEQYF. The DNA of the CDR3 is TGTGCCAGCAGGGTATGGGGGGACGGCGAGCAGTACTTC.

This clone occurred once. CDR3 amino acids: CASRLRRASGRQETQYF. CDR3 coding DNA: TGTGCCAGCCGTCTCCGCCGGGCTAGCGGGAGGCAAGAGACCCAGTACTTC. The V and J genes are TRBV7-2 and TRBJ2-5; 11 nucleotides match TRBD2. The CDR3 consists of 17 residues. Germline V gene lookup returns CDR1 SGHTA and CDR2 FQGNSA. V shed 8 bases and J 2 bases; nucleotides not matched to a gene: 13.

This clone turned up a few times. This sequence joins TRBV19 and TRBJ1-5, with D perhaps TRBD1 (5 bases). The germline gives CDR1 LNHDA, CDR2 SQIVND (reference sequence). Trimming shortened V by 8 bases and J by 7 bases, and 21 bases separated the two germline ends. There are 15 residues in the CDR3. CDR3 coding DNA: TGTGCCAGTCTCCAGGGTCTCGGAGTAAGACAGCCCCAGCATTTT. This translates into CASLQGLGVRQPQHF. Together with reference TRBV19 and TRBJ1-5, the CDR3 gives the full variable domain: DGGITQSPKYLFRKEGQNVTLSCEQNLNHDAMYWYRQDPGQGLRLIYYSQIVNDFQKGDIAEGYSVSREKKESFPLTVTSAQKNPTAFYLCASLQGLGVRQPQHFGDGTRLSIL.

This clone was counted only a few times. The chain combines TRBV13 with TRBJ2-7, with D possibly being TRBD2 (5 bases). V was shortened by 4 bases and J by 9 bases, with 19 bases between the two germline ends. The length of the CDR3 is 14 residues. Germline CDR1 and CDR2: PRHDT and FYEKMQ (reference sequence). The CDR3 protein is CASSSETAPGGQYF. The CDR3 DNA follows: TGTGCCAGCAGCTCCGAAACAGCCCCAGGAGGGCAGTACTTC.

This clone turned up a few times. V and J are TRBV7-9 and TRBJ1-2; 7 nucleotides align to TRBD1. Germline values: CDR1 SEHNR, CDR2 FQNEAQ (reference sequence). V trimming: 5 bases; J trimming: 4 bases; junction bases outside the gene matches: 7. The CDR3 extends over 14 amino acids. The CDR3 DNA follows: TGTGCCAGCAGCACCCCAGGGGGAGGCTATGGCTACACCTTC. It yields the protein CASSTPGGGYGYTF.

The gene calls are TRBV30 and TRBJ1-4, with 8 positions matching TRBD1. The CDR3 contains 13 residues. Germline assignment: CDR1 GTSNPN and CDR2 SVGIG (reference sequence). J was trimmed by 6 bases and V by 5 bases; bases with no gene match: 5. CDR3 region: CAWEQGADEKLFF. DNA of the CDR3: TGTGCCTGGGAGCAGGGGGCCGATGAAAAACTGTTTTTT.

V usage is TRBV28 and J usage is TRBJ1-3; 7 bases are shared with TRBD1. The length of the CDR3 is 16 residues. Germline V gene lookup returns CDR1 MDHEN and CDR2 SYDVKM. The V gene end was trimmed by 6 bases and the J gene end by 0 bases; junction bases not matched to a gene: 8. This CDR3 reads CASSLGTVISGNTIYF. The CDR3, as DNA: TGTGCCAGCAGCCTAGGGACAGTTATCTCTGGAAACACCATATATTTT.